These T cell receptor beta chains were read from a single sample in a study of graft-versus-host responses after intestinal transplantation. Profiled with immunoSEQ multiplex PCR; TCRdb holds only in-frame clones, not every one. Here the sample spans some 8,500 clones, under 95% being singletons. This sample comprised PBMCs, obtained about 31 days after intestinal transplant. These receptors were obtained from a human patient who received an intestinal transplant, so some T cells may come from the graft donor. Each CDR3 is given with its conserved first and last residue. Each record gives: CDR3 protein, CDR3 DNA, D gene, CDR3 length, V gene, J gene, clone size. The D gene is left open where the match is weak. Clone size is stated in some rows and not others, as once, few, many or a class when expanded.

cdr3_aa: CASSVTGTSLWEDF; cdr3_nt: TGTGCCAGCAGTGTAACCGGGACTAGCTTATGGGAGGACTTC; d_call: TRBD2; cdr3_length: 14; v_call: TRBV6-5; j_call: TRBJ2-5; clone_size: .
cdr3_aa: CASSIDRAVQETQYF; cdr3_nt: TGTGCCAGCAGCATCGACAGGGCGGTACAAGAGACCCAGTACTTC; d_call: TRBD1; cdr3_length: 15; v_call: TRBV2; j_call: TRBJ2-5; clone_size: .
cdr3_aa: CSVDVRGEQYF; cdr3_nt: TGCAGCGTTGATGTGAGAGGGGAGCAGTACTTC; d_call: .; cdr3_length: 11; v_call: TRBV29-1; j_call: TRBJ2-7; clone_size: .
cdr3_aa: CASQPGPNNEQFF; cdr3_nt: TGTGCCAGCCAGCCGGGACCCAACAATGAGCAGTTCTTC; d_call: .; cdr3_length: 13; v_call: TRBV6-1; j_call: TRBJ2-1; clone_size: .
cdr3_aa: CASSLSRSYEQYF; cdr3_nt: TGTGCCAGCAGTTTATCAAGGTCCTACGAGCAGTACTTC; d_call: .; cdr3_length: 13; v_call: TRBV27; j_call: TRBJ2-7; clone_size: .
cdr3_aa: CASSMRSPYEQYF; cdr3_nt: TGTGCCAGTAGTATGAGGTCGCCCTACGAGCAGTACTTC; d_call: .; cdr3_length: 13; v_call: TRBV19; j_call: TRBJ2-7; clone_size: .
cdr3_aa: CASSEKAKGLAGFNEQFF; cdr3_nt: TGCGCCAGCAGTGAGAAGGCCAAGGGACTAGCGGGGTTCAATGAGCAGTTCTTC; d_call: TRBD2; cdr3_length: 18; v_call: TRBV10-1; j_call: TRBJ2-1; clone_size: .
cdr3_aa: CASSQGTSGGARVRETQYF; cdr3_nt: TGTGCCAGCAGCCAAGGGACTAGCGGGGGGGCCAGGGTCAGAGAGACCCAGTACTTC; d_call: TRBD2; cdr3_length: 19; v_call: TRBV7-2; j_call: TRBJ2-5; clone_size: few
cdr3_aa: CASRSTGGYTF; cdr3_nt: TGTGCCAGCAGGTCAACAGGCGGCTACACCTTC; d_call: .; cdr3_length: 11; v_call: TRBV7-9; j_call: TRBJ1-2; clone_size: once
cdr3_aa: CASSLALAGRSNTDTQYF; cdr3_nt: TGTGCCAGCAGCTTAGCCCTAGCGGGGCGATCTAACACAGATACGCAGTATTTT; d_call: TRBD2; cdr3_length: 18; v_call: TRBV13; j_call: TRBJ2-3; clone_size: .
cdr3_aa: CASSVAHFTGELFF; cdr3_nt: TGTGCCAGCAGTGTAGCGCACTTCACCGGGGAGCTGTTTTTT; d_call: .; cdr3_length: 14; v_call: TRBV25-1; j_call: TRBJ2-2; clone_size: .
cdr3_aa: CASSSTENTEAFF; cdr3_nt: TGCGCCAGCAGCAGCACGGAGAACACTGAAGCTTTCTTT; d_call: .; cdr3_length: 13; v_call: TRBV4-1; j_call: TRBJ1-1; clone_size: .
cdr3_aa: CASSPLWLGSVKDTQYF; cdr3_nt: TGTGCCAGCTCACCATTATGGTTAGGAAGTGTGAAAGATACGCAGTATTTT; d_call: .; cdr3_length: 17; v_call: TRBV18; j_call: TRBJ2-3; clone_size: .
cdr3_aa: CASRGYNTGELFF; cdr3_nt: TGTGCCAGCAGGGGTTACAACACCGGGGAGCTGTTTTTT; d_call: .; cdr3_length: 13; v_call: TRBV25-1; j_call: TRBJ2-2; clone_size: .
cdr3_aa: CASSDSWASGAGTDTQYF; cdr3_nt: TGTGCCAGCAGTGACTCGTGGGCTAGCGGGGCGGGCACAGATACGCAGTATTTT; d_call: TRBD2; cdr3_length: 18; v_call: TRBV6-4; j_call: TRBJ2-3; clone_size: .
cdr3_aa: CASSSEPGGNEQFF; cdr3_nt: TGTGCCAGCAGCTCTGAGCCGGGAGGCAATGAGCAGTTCTTC; d_call: TRBD2; cdr3_length: 14; v_call: TRBV7-8; j_call: TRBJ2-1; clone_size: .
cdr3_aa: CASSSPASGTGELFF; cdr3_nt: TGTGCCAGCAGCTCCCCCGCTTCGGGCACCGGGGAGCTGTTTTTT; d_call: .; cdr3_length: 15; v_call: TRBV7-9; j_call: TRBJ2-2; clone_size: .
cdr3_aa: CASSPPTVMGTDTQYF; cdr3_nt: TGCGCCAGCAGCCCTCCGACAGTAATGGGCACAGATACGCAGTATTTT; d_call: .; cdr3_length: 16; v_call: TRBV5-1; j_call: TRBJ2-3; clone_size: .
cdr3_aa: CASSRTSGGPTGVETQYF; cdr3_nt: TGTGCCAGCAGCCGGACTAGCGGGGGCCCAACTGGGGTAGAGACCCAGTACTTC; d_call: TRBD2; cdr3_length: 18; v_call: TRBV25-1; j_call: TRBJ2-5; clone_size: .
cdr3_aa: CASTSTGYEQYF; cdr3_nt: TGTGCCAGCACGAGTACAGGGTACGAGCAGTACTTC; d_call: .; cdr3_length: 12; v_call: TRBV6-6; j_call: TRBJ2-7; clone_size: .
cdr3_aa: CASSSWFIPGNTIYF; cdr3_nt: TGTGCCAGCAGCTCCTGGTTCATCCCTGGAAACACCATATATTTT; d_call: .; cdr3_length: 15; v_call: TRBV7-9; j_call: TRBJ1-3; clone_size: .
cdr3_aa: CASSSGDEAFF; cdr3_nt: TGTGCCAGCAGTAGCGGGGATGAAGCTTTCTTT; d_call: .; cdr3_length: 11; v_call: TRBV6-5; j_call: TRBJ1-1; clone_size: .
cdr3_aa: CASSQVQGWEKLFF; cdr3_nt: TGCGCCAGCAGCCAAGTACAGGGATGGGAAAAACTGTTTTTT; d_call: .; cdr3_length: 14; v_call: TRBV4-1; j_call: TRBJ1-4; clone_size: .
cdr3_aa: CASSPTAYNEQFF; cdr3_nt: TGTGCCAGCAGCCCGACAGCCTACAATGAGCAGTTCTTC; d_call: .; cdr3_length: 13; v_call: TRBV6-5; j_call: TRBJ2-1; clone_size: once
cdr3_aa: CSSAGTGGGYTF; cdr3_nt: TGCAGCTCCGCCGGGACAGGAGGTGGCTACACCTTC; d_call: TRBD1; cdr3_length: 12; v_call: TRBV29-1; j_call: TRBJ1-2; clone_size: .
cdr3_aa: CASSRFSGEQFF; cdr3_nt: TGTGCCAGCAGCCGTTTTTCGGGCGAGCAGTTCTTC; d_call: .; cdr3_length: 12; v_call: TRBV27; j_call: TRBJ2-1; clone_size: .
cdr3_aa: CASSLGQGAGYEQYF; cdr3_nt: TGTGCCAGCAGCCTCGGACAGGGGGCGGGGTACGAGCAGTACTTC; d_call: TRBD1; cdr3_length: 15; v_call: TRBV13; j_call: TRBJ2-7; clone_size: once
cdr3_aa: CASSPWTSGYNEQFF; cdr3_nt: TGTGCCAGCAGCCCTTGGACTAGCGGTTACAATGAGCAGTTCTTC; d_call: TRBD2; cdr3_length: 15; v_call: TRBV6-5; j_call: TRBJ2-1; clone_size: .
cdr3_aa: CASSLVRQQETQYF; cdr3_nt: TGCGCCAGCAGCTTGGTCAGACAGCAAGAGACCCAGTACTTC; d_call: .; cdr3_length: 14; v_call: TRBV5-1; j_call: TRBJ2-5; clone_size: .
cdr3_aa: CASSLKGGLEDGTDTQYF; cdr3_nt: TGTGCCAGCAGCTTAAAAGGGGGACTAGAAGACGGCACAGATACGCAGTATTTT; d_call: TRBD2; cdr3_length: 18; v_call: TRBV7-3; j_call: TRBJ2-3; clone_size: .
cdr3_aa: CVRSTRTYEQYF; cdr3_nt: TGTGTCAGAAGCACTCGGACCTACGAGCAGTACTTC; d_call: .; cdr3_length: 12; v_call: TRBV7-5; j_call: TRBJ2-7; clone_size: .
cdr3_aa: CASSYTRGNTEAFF; cdr3_nt: TGTGCCAGCAGTTACACCCGCGGGAACACTGAAGCTTTCTTT; d_call: .; cdr3_length: 14; v_call: TRBV6-5; j_call: TRBJ1-1; clone_size: .
cdr3_aa: CATSRGSGGLNEQFF; cdr3_nt: TGTGCCACCAGCCGGGGTAGCGGGGGGCTCAATGAGCAGTTCTTC; d_call: TRBD2; cdr3_length: 15; v_call: TRBV15; j_call: TRBJ2-1; clone_size: .
cdr3_aa: CSVVWAGGNTGELFF; cdr3_nt: TGCAGCGTTGTCTGGGCGGGGGGGAACACCGGGGAGCTGTTTTTT; d_call: TRBD2; cdr3_length: 15; v_call: TRBV29-1; j_call: TRBJ2-2; clone_size: .
cdr3_aa: CASRLETQYF; cdr3_nt: TGTGCCAGCAGATTAGAGACCCAGTACTTC; d_call: .; cdr3_length: 10; v_call: TRBV6-1; j_call: TRBJ2-5; clone_size: .
cdr3_aa: CASSPSSHTEAFF; cdr3_nt: TGTGCCAGCTCACCATCTTCACACACTGAAGCTTTCTTT; d_call: .; cdr3_length: 13; v_call: TRBV18; j_call: TRBJ1-1; clone_size: .
cdr3_aa: CASSGGRSEAFF; cdr3_nt: TGTGCCAGCAGCGGAGGGAGGTCTGAAGCTTTCTTT; d_call: .; cdr3_length: 12; v_call: TRBV7-8; j_call: TRBJ1-1; clone_size: .
cdr3_aa: CASSVVGGALEQFF; cdr3_nt: TGTGCCAGCAGTGTGGTCGGGGGGGCTCTTGAGCAGTTCTTC; d_call: TRBD2; cdr3_length: 14; v_call: TRBV6-1; j_call: TRBJ2-1; clone_size: .
cdr3_aa: CASSSDTAYGYTF; cdr3_nt: TGTGCCAGCAGCTCGGACACCGCCTATGGCTACACCTTC; d_call: .; cdr3_length: 13; v_call: TRBV6-6; j_call: TRBJ1-2; clone_size: .
cdr3_aa: CASSLGGTSSSEQFF; cdr3_nt: TGCGCCAGCAGCTTGGGCGGTACTAGTTCTAGTGAGCAGTTCTTC; d_call: .; cdr3_length: 15; v_call: TRBV5-1; j_call: TRBJ2-1; clone_size: .
cdr3_aa: CASSLVGWRFSYEQYF; cdr3_nt: TGTGCCAGCAGCTTAGTGGGGTGGCGATTCTCCTACGAGCAGTACTTC; d_call: .; cdr3_length: 16; v_call: TRBV11-2; j_call: TRBJ2-7; clone_size: .
cdr3_aa: CASSYTRESPGNTIYF; cdr3_nt: TGTGCCAGCAGTTACACCAGGGAGAGCCCTGGAAACACCATATATTTT; d_call: .; cdr3_length: 16; v_call: TRBV6-6; j_call: TRBJ1-3; clone_size: once
cdr3_aa: CASSVEGTTDTQYF; cdr3_nt: TGTGCCAGCAGCGTAGAGGGGACCACAGATACGCAGTATTTT; d_call: .; cdr3_length: 14; v_call: TRBV9; j_call: TRBJ2-3; clone_size: once
cdr3_aa: CASSPESGGANVLTF; cdr3_nt: TGTGCCAGCTCACCAGAGTCAGGTGGGGCCAACGTCCTGACTTTC; d_call: .; cdr3_length: 15; v_call: TRBV18; j_call: TRBJ2-6; clone_size: .
cdr3_aa: CASSSGAEAFF; cdr3_nt: TGTGCCAGCAGTTCAGGGGCCGAAGCTTTCTTT; d_call: .; cdr3_length: 11; v_call: TRBV6-8; j_call: TRBJ1-1; clone_size: .
cdr3_aa: CASSYSTPYEQYF; cdr3_nt: TGTGCCAGCAGTTACTCGACCCCCTACGAGCAGTACTTC; d_call: .; cdr3_length: 13; v_call: TRBV6-5; j_call: TRBJ2-7; clone_size: .
cdr3_aa: CASSLGGNYEQYF; cdr3_nt: TGTGCCAGCAGTTTAGGGGGGAACTACGAGCAGTACTTC; d_call: .; cdr3_length: 13; v_call: TRBV27; j_call: TRBJ2-7; clone_size: once
cdr3_aa: CATHGTSGSNEQFF; cdr3_nt: TGCGCCACCCACGGGACTAGCGGCTCCAATGAGCAGTTCTTC; d_call: TRBD2; cdr3_length: 14; v_call: TRBV10-2; j_call: TRBJ2-1; clone_size: .
cdr3_aa: CASSSRLGQGKETQYF; cdr3_nt: TGTGCCAGCAGTTCCCGCCTTGGACAGGGGAAAGAGACCCAGTACTTC; d_call: TRBD1; cdr3_length: 16; v_call: TRBV6-5; j_call: TRBJ2-5; clone_size: .
cdr3_aa: CASSETGPYGYTF; cdr3_nt: TGTGCCAGCAGTGAAACAGGCCCCTATGGCTACACCTTC; d_call: .; cdr3_length: 13; v_call: TRBV2; j_call: TRBJ1-2; clone_size: few
cdr3_aa: CSGSVRSGEQFF; cdr3_nt: TGCAGCGGGTCGGTCAGGTCAGGTGAGCAGTTCTTC; d_call: .; cdr3_length: 12; v_call: TRBV29-1; j_call: TRBJ2-1; clone_size: .
cdr3_aa: CASSFWGGINQPQHF; cdr3_nt: TGTGCCAGTAGTTTCTGGGGAGGGATCAATCAGCCCCAGCATTTT; d_call: .; cdr3_length: 15; v_call: TRBV19; j_call: TRBJ1-5; clone_size: few